This T cell receptor beta chain was recorded in a study of massively parallel sequencing of T cell beta chains (dated 2009 in TCRdb). For the study in its entirety: Using 5'-RACE, Illumina short-read sequencing and a dedicated short-read assembly strategy, the study profiled the diversity of human TCR beta CDR3 in peripheral blood. Broader findings and caveats from the paper: When the data were subsampled, the number of clonotypes climbed linearly as read number increased, indicating that sequencing depth was far from saturation. CDR3 beta lengths ranging from 21 to 81 nucleotides were observed, with a peak at 45 nucleotides. TRBV usage was found to range from about 0.01% for TRBV17 to about 23% for TRBV20-1, and TRBJ usage was found to range from 1.5% to 2% for TRBJ2-6 to around 17% for TRBJ2-1. Only about 23,000 (about 67%) of the clonotypes could be assigned a unique TRBV gene. Since the RNA was pooled from many donors, the results show population-average clonotype abundance and not the repertoire of any individual. Across the approximately 37,000 distinct clonotypes, single-copy clonotypes accounted for roughly 70% of clonotypes yet represented only about 19% of assemblies. Preferential PCR amplification of some TRBV and TRBJ sequences may have skewed the reported gene usage frequencies. A single sequence read was the only support for most clonotypes (about 65% of the roughly 34,000), which could in principle inflate the apparent diversity.

About this clonotype: The antigen it recognizes is unknown. The input lacks base qualities; no much larger clone sits a single base away.

All donors in the pool were aged roughly 18 to 45 years, and the pool included 380 or so males and more than 150 females. From approximately 150 liters of pooled peripheral blood, peripheral leukocyte polyA+ RNA was isolated. A commercial mRNA preparation from normal human peripheral blood leukocytes pooled from some 600 individuals was used as the starting material. CDR3 length: 14 amino acids, cysteine to phenylalanine. The read is trimmed to its CDR3 DNA, 42 bases read in frame from base 1. Trimming costs V 4 bases and J 4 bases, and their ends lie 15 bases apart. CDR1 SGHRS and CDR2 YFSETQ are derived from the germline V gene. Sequencing took place on an Illumina Genome Analyzer II. Two rounds of nested PCR with TRBC1/TRBC2-specific primers yielded a RACE product of about 520 bp, which was gel-purified. First-strand cDNA was made with a TRBC-specific primer plus a template-switching oligonucleotide, which provided a 5' anchor for RACE. The RACE amplicon was too long for direct short-read sequencing, so it was concatemerized by ligation and sheared by sonication. PAGE was used to isolate a size fraction of 100 to 300 bp, and that fraction then underwent shotgun sequencing on the Illumina platform. In separate runs on an Illumina GAII, sequencing yielded 18.8 million 36-nt reads and 21.7 million 50-nt single-end reads. The authors' pipeline ran thus. Assembly of the roughly 44 million pooled reads was done with iSSAKE, using the parameters -m 15, -o 2 and -r 0.7. Seeds for the de novo CDR3 beta assemblies came from reads aligning to the ends of Ensembl TRBV gene predictions that carried unmatched junctional bases. Clonotype abundance was estimated from the count of matching assembled contigs rather than from raw read depth. Of the assembled clonotypes, 2,098 (around 5.9%) had in-frame stop codons and were removed, leaving around 35,000 productive clonotypes. Sanger sequencing of cloned RACE products gave fewer than 350 unique TCR sequences, and approximately 70% of them were also found in the Illumina assembly. TCRdb redid the processing of the public reads, applying fastp at Q25 and MiXCR, and retained in-frame beta chains. Each entry merges the rows of one CDR3 protein and shows their most common DNA and genes. The V and J calls and clone size come from TCRdb's table, not from the authors' own analysis. The sample table records over 3,500 distinct CDR3 sequences; roughly 35% of these occur just once. The leading ten clones occupy less than 3.5% of the sample.

The chain is assembled from TRBV5-1 and TRBJ2-7; TRBD1 is perhaps the D gene, given 6 matching bases. Sequenced sample: commercial RNA from peripheral blood pooled from many donors. The receptor comes from a pool of human donors in good health; the sample was commercial RNA pooled from many donors. DNA sequence: TGCGCCAGCAGCCCAGCCCCCGGGACATACGAGCAGTACTTC. Its protein is CASSPAPGTYEQYF.